A selection of T cell receptor beta chains follows, all from one sample in a study of T cell clones after liver transplantation. Sequencing used immunoSEQ multiplex PCR; TCRdb keeps in-frame clones, though not all of them. This table has around 60,000 clones, 60% to 80% appearing once. Sequenced material: CD4+ T cells from blood, taken before liver transplant. The source of these receptors is a human donor who received a liver transplant. The conserved cysteine and the conserved F or W are not part of the CDR3 here. Fields, in order: J gene, clone size, V gene, D gene, CDR3 protein. The D gene is left open where the match is weak. Clone size is shown for a subset of rows, as once, few, many or a class of expanded clone.

J: TRBJ1-4
size: .
V: TRBV15
D: .
CDR3: ATSRDLRDEKLF

J: TRBJ2-7
size: .
V: TRBV19
D: .
CDR3: ASSISSLLRGEQY

J: TRBJ2-4
size: .
V: TRBV19
D: TRBD2
CDR3: ASSARQAGGGNIQY

J: TRBJ2-1
size: .
V: TRBV19
D: .
CDR3: ASEVRGYNEQF

J: TRBJ2-2
size: .
V: TRBV9
D: .
CDR3: ASSVVGGQGELF

J: TRBJ1-6
size: .
V: TRBV28
D: .
CDR3: ASTLTGWRSPLH

J: TRBJ1-4
size: once
V: TRBV9
D: .
CDR3: ASSVGQQGRGEKLF

J: TRBJ1-2
size: .
V: TRBV7-2
D: .
CDR3: ASSLADSRGCT

J: TRBJ2-3
size: .
V: TRBV27
D: TRBD2
CDR3: ASSGSGGGDFRDTQY

J: TRBJ2-2
size: .
V: TRBV27
D: TRBD2
CDR3: ASSLFGRGDTGELF

J: TRBJ1-3
size: few
V: TRBV5-5
D: .
CDR3: ASSLNPPGVSGNTIY

J: TRBJ1-1
size: once
V: TRBV10-1
D: .
CDR3: ASSRSGLDTEAF

J: TRBJ1-3
size: .
V: TRBV5-5
D: .
CDR3: ASSLAGRAPVGNTIY

J: TRBJ2-1
size: .
V: TRBV6-4
D: TRBD2
CDR3: ASSDRSPNGGAGEQF

J: TRBJ1-3
size: few
V: TRBV30
D: TRBD1
CDR3: AWRDRGAPYSGNTIY